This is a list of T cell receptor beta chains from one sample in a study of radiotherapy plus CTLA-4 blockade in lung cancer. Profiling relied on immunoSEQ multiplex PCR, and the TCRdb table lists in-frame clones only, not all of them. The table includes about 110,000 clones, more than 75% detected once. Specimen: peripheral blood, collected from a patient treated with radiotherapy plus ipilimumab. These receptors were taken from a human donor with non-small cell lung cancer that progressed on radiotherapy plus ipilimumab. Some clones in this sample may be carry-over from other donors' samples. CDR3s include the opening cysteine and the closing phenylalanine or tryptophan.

CDR3 protein: CASSGTLGDSPLHF; J gene: TRBJ1-6; V gene: TRBV19
CDR3 protein: CAWSQQAIGYTF; J gene: TRBJ1-2; V gene: TRBV30
CDR3 protein: CATSRESGQGAYGYTF; J gene: TRBJ1-2; V gene: TRBV15
CDR3 protein: CASSEGPLGEQYF; J gene: TRBJ2-7; V gene: TRBV6-1
CDR3 protein: CASSSNFGQGLFF; J gene: TRBJ2-1; V gene: TRBV5-1
CDR3 protein: CASSYSVNYGYTF; J gene: TRBJ1-2; V gene: TRBV6-5
CDR3 protein: CASSLGTSGGFHTGELFF; J gene: TRBJ2-2; V gene: TRBV11-2
CDR3 protein: CASSSVDGRSSYNEQFF; J gene: TRBJ2-1; V gene: TRBV19
CDR3 protein: CASMDRAMVEQYF; J gene: TRBJ2-7; V gene: TRBV19
CDR3 protein: CASSQERDQLAGGPTDTQYF; J gene: TRBJ2-3; V gene: TRBV4-3
CDR3 protein: CASSLSRPGYEQYF; J gene: TRBJ2-7; V gene: TRBV28
CDR3 protein: CASSQSGGINTEAFF; J gene: TRBJ1-1; V gene: TRBV23-1
CDR3 protein: CSVEDRQYSGNTIYF; J gene: TRBJ1-3; V gene: TRBV29-1
CDR3 protein: CASSRRQGAITEAFF; J gene: TRBJ1-1; V gene: TRBV6-5
CDR3 protein: CASSETSGGTDTQYF; J gene: TRBJ2-3; V gene: TRBV6-4
CDR3 protein: CASSNLLPGLGYTF; J gene: TRBJ1-2; V gene: TRBV7-9
CDR3 protein: CASSLGRNNEQFF; J gene: TRBJ2-1; V gene: TRBV11-2
CDR3 protein: CASSLLTAFRNSPLHF; J gene: TRBJ1-6; V gene: TRBV7-8
CDR3 protein: CSVFPLGRSSYNEQFF; J gene: TRBJ2-1; V gene: TRBV29-1
CDR3 protein: CASSLTGDLVDEQYF; J gene: TRBJ2-7; V gene: TRBV7-3
CDR3 protein: CASSPGGLGGWREQYF; J gene: TRBJ2-7; V gene: TRBV5-6
CDR3 protein: CASSLPLRNTEAFF; J gene: TRBJ1-1; V gene: TRBV11-2
CDR3 protein: CSVATGHGTDTQYF; J gene: TRBJ2-3; V gene: TRBV29-1
CDR3 protein: CASSIEGGLNYGYTF; J gene: TRBJ1-2; V gene: TRBV19